This TCR beta chain was identified in a study of neurological immune-mediated disorders. Whole-study results and caveats: There was no clinical or MRI feature that showed an association with the multiple sclerosis repertoire cluster.

A single run covered 15-18 subjects with over 170 million TCR-beta sequences. TCRdb independently ran MiXCR on the 5' RACE reads; one entry per CDR3 protein. The sample shows about 70,000 distinct CDR3 sequences, around 4.8% of them seen only once. Germline V gives CDR1 SGHTA, CDR2 FQGNSA. V dropped 6 bases and J dropped 7; count of bases not matched to a gene: 9. CDR3 size: 14 residues. As to this clonotype: Its antigen is not identified.

The origin of this receptor is a woman between 65 and 79 years old with multiple sclerosis. The chain joins TRBV7-2 to TRBJ2-1, with 7 bases lining up with TRBD2. Sequencing was carried out using PBMCs. CDR3 in amino acids: CASSLAASGNEQFF. The CDR3 nucleotides are TGTGCCAGCAGTCTAGCGGCTAGCGGAAATGAGCAGTTCTTC. The full variable domain, in which reference TRBV7-2 and TRBJ2-1 provide the parts outside the CDR3, is GAGVSQSPSNKVTEKGKDVELRCDPISGHTALYWYRQSLGQGLEFLIYFQGNSAPDKSGLPSDRFSAERTGGSVSTLTIQRTQQEDSAVYLCASSLAASGNEQFFGPGTRLTVL.